Detailed here is one TCR beta chain. CDR3 size: 15 residues. The germline CDR1 and CDR2 sequences are SGHTA and FQGNSA. V dropped 1 base and J dropped 8; count of bases not matched to a gene: 5. The data derive from a study of T cell changes during pregnancy in multiple sclerosis. Here immunoSEQ multiplex PCR was the method, and the copy in TCRdb shows in-frame clones only, minus some. The data show 65,000 to 95,000 clones, with roughly 91% seen just once and 2.5% to 3% held by the top ten. The chain has TRBV7-2 and TRBJ2-1; 10 bases are shared with TRBD1. This receptor was identified in a female donor in good health, enrolled as a control in a pregnancy study. The source material was peripheral blood, sampled after pregnancy. The CDR3 reads CASSLVGTGVDEQFF. In DNA form, the CDR3 reads TGTGCCAGCAGCTTAGTCGGGACAGGGGTGGATGAGCAGTTCTTC.